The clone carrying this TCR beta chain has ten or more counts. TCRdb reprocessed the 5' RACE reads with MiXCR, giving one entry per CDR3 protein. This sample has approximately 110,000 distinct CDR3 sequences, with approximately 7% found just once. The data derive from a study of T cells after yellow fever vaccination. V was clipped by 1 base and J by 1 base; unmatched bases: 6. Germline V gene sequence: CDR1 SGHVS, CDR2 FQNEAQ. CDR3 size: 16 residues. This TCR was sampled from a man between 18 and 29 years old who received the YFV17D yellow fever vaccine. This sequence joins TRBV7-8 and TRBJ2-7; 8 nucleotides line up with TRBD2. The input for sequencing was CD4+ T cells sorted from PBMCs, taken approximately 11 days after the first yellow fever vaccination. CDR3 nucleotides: TGTGCCAGCAGCTTAGTTCGAGCGGGGGTATCCTACGAGCAGTACTTC. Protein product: CASSLVRAGVSYEQYF.